Below, one T cell receptor beta chain is given with its context. The sample belongs to a study of blood T cell repertoires in COVID-19. Study details: There were acute and convalescent COVID-19 samples, and they came from the United States, Italy and Spain.

Sequencing used immunoSEQ multiplex PCR; TCRdb keeps in-frame clones, though not all of them. The sample records 200,000 to 250,000 clones, nearly 90% being singletons. This CDR3 contains 15 residues. Germline CDR1 and CDR2: SGDLS and YYNGEE. Trimming removed 3 bases from V and 8 bases from J, with 17 bases in between. Material for sequencing was peripheral blood. This clonotype originated in a woman younger than 35 who had recovered from COVID-19. The genes are TRBV9 and TRBJ1-4, with a tentative D call TRBD1 (5 bases). The CDR3 sequence: CASSDGPRGGEKLFF. CDR3 in DNA: TGTGCCAGCAGCGACGGACCAAGGGGAGGAGAAAAACTGTTTTTT. Using reference TRBV9 and TRBJ1-4 for the parts outside the CDR3, the full variable domain is DSGVTQTPKHLITATGQRVTLRCSPRSGDLSVYWYQQSLDQGLQFLIQYYNGEERAKGNILERFSAQQFPDLHSELNLSSLELGDSALYFCASSDGPRGGEKLFFGSGTQLSVL.